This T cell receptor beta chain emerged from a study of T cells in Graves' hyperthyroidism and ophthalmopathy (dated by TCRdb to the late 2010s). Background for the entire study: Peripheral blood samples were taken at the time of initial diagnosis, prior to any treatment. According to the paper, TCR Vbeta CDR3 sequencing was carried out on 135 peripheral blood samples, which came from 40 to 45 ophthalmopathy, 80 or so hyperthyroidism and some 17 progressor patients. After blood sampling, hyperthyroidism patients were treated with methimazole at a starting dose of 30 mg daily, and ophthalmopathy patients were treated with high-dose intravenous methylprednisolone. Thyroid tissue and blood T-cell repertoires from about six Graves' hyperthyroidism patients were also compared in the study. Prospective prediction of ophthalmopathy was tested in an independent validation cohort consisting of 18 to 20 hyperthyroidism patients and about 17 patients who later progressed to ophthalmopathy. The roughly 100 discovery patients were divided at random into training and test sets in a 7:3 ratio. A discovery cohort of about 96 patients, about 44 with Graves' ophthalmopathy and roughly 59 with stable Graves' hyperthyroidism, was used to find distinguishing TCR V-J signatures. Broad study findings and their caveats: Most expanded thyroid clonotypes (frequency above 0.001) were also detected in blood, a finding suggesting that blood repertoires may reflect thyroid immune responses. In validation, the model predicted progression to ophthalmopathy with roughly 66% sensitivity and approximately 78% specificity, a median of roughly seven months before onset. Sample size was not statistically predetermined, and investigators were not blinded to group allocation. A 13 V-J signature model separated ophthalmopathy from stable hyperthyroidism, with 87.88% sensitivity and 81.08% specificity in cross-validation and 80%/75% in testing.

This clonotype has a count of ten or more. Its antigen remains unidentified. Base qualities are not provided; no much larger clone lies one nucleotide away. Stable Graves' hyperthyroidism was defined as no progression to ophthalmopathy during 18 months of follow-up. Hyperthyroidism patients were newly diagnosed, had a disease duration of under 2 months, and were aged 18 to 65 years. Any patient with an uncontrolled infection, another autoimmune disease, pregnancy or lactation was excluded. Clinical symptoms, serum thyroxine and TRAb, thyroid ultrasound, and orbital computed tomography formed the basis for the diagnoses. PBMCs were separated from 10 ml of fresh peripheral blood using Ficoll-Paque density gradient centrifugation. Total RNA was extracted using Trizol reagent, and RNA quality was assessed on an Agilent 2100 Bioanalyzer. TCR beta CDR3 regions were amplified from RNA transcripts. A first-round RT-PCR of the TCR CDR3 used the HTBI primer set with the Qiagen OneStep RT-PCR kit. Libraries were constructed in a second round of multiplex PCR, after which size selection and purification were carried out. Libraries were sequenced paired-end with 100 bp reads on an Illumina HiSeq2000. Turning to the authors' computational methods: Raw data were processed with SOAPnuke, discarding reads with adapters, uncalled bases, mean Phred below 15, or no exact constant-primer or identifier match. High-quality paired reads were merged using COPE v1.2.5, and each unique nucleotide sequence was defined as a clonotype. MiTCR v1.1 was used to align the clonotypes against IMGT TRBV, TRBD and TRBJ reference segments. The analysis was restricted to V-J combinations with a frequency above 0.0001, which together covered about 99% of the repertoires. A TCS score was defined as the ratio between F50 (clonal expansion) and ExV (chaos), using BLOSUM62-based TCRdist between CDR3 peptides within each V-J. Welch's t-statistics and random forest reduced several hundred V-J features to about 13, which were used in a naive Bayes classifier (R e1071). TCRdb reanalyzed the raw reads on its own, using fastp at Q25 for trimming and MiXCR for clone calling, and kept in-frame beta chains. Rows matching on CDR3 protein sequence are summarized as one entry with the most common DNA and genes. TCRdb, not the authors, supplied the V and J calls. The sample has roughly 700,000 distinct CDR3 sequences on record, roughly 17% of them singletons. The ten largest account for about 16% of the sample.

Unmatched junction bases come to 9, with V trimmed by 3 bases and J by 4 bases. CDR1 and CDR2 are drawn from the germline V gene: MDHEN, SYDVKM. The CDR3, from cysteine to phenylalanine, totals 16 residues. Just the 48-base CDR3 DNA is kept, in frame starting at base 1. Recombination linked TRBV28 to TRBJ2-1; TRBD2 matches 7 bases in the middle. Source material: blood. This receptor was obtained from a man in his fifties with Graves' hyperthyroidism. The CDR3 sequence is CASSFSRASGYNEQFF. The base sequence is TGTGCCAGCAGTTTTAGCAGGGCTAGCGGTTACAATGAGCAGTTCTTC.